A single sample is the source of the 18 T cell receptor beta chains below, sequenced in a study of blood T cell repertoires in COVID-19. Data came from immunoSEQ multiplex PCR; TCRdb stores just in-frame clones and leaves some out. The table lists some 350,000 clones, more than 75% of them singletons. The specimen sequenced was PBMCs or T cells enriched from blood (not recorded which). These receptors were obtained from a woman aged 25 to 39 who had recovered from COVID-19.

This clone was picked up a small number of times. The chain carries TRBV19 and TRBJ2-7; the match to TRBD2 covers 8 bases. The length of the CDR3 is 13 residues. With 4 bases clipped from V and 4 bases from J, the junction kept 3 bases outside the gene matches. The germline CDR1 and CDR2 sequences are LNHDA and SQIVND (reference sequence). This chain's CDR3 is CASSTGLAYEQYF. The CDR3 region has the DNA TGTGCCAGTAGTACCGGACTAGCTTACGAGCAGTACTTC.

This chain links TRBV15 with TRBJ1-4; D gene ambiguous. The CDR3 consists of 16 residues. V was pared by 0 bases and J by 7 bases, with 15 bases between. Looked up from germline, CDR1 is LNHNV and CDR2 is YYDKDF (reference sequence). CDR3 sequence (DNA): TGTGCCACCAGCAGAGATCCAGGAGGGAGAGGTGAAAAACTGTTTTTT. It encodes CATSRDPGGRGEKLFF.

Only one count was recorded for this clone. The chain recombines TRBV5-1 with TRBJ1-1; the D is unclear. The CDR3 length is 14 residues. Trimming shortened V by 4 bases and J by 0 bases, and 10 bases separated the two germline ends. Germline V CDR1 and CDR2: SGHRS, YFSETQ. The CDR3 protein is CASSQYQVNTEAFF. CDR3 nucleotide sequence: TGCGCCAGCAGCCAGTACCAGGTGAACACTGAAGCTTTCTTT.

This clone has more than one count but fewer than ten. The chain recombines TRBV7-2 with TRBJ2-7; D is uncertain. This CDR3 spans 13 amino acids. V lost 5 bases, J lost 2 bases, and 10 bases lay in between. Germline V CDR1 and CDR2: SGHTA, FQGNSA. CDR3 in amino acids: CASSPWAAYEQYF. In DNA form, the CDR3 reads TGTGCCAGCAGCCCGTGGGCTGCCTACGAGCAGTACTTC.

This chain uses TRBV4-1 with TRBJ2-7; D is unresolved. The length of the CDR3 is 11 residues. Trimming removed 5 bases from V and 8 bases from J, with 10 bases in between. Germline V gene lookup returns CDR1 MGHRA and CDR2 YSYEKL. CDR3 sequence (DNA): TGCGCCAGCAGCTCCCTAGGAAAGCAGTACTTC. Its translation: CASSSLGKQYF.

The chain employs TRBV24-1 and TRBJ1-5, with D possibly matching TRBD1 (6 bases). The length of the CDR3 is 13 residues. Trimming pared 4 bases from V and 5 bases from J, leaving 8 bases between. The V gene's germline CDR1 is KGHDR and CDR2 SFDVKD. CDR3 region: CATSDTGYQPQHF. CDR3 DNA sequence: TGTGCCACCAGTGACACAGGGTATCAGCCCCAGCATTTT.

The CDR3 DNA sequence: TGTGCCAGCACTCCGGAGAGGGCCCGGCGGCATTTT. This translates into CASTPERARRHF. The rearrangement joins TRBV12-3 or TRBV12-4 to TRBJ1-5; D call uncertain. V lost 7 bases and J 15 bases, leaving 19 bases between the germline ends. The CDR3 consists of 12 residues.

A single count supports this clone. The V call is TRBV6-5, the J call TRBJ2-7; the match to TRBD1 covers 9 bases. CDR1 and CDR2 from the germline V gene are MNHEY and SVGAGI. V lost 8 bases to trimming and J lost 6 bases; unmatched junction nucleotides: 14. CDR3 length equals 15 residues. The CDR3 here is CASLSTRDRVGEQYF. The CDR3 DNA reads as TGTGCCAGCCTCTCTACCCGGGACAGGGTTGGCGAGCAGTACTTC.

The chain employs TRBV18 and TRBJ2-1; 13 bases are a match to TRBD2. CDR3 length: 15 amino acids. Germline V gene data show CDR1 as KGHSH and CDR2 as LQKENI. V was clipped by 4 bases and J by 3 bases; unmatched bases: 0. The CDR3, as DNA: TGTGCCAGCTCACGGACTAGCGGGAGCTACAATGAGCAGTTCTTC. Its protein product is CASSRTSGSYNEQFF. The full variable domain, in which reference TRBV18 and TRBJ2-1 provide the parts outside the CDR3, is NAGVMQNPRHLVRRRGQEARLRCSPMKGHSHVYWYRQLPEEGLKFMVYLQKENIIDESGMPKERFSAEFPKEGPSILRIQQVVRGDSAAYFCASSRTSGSYNEQFFGPGTRLTVL.

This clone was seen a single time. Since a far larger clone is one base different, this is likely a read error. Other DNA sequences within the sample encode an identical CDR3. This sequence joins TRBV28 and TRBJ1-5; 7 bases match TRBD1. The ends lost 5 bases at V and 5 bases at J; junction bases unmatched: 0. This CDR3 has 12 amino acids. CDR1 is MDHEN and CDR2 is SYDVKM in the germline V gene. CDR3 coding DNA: TGTGCCAGCAGTACAGGGGATCAGCCCCAGCATTTT. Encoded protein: CASSTGDQPQHF.

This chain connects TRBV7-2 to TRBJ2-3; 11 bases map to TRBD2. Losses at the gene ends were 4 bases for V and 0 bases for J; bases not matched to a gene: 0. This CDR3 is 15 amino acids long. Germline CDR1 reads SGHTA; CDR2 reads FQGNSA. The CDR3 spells CASSWTSGSTDTQYF. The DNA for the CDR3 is TGTGCCAGCAGCTGGACTAGCGGGAGCACAGATACGCAGTATTTT.

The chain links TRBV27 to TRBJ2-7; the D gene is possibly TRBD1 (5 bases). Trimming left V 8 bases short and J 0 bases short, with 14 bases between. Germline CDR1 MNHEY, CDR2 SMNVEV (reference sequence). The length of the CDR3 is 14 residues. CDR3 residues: CASGPWGTSYEQYF. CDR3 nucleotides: TGTGCCAGCGGCCCTTGGGGCACCTCCTACGAGCAGTACTTC.

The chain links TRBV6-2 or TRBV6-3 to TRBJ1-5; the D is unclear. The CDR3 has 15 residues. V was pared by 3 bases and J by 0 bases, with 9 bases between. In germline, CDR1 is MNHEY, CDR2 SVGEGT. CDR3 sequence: CASSYERYSNQPQHF. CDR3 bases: TGTGCCAGCAGTTATGAGAGGTATAGCAATCAGCCCCAGCATTTT.

The CDR3 DNA follows: TGTGCCAGCAGTCTTTACAGGAACACTGAAGCTTTCTTT. Residues: CASSLYRNTEAFF. This chain links TRBV28 with TRBJ1-1; D remains ambiguous. Germline V CDR1 and CDR2: MDHEN, SYDVKM. Deletions cut 5 bases from V and 1 base from J, with 8 bases between. The CDR3 totals 13 residues.

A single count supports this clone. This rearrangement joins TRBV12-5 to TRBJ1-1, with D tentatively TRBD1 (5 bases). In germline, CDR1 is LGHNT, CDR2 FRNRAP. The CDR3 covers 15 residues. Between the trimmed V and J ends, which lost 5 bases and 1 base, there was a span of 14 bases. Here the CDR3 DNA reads TGTGCTAGTGGTCCAGAGACAGCACCGAACACTGAAGCTTTCTTT. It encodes CASGPETAPNTEAFF. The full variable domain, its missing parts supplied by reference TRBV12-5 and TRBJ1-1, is DARVTQTPRHKVTEMGQEVTMRCQPILGHNTVFWYRQTMMQGLELLAYFRNRAPLDDSGMPKDRFSAEMPDATLATLKIQPSEPRDSAVYFCASGPETAPNTEAFFGQGTRLTVV.

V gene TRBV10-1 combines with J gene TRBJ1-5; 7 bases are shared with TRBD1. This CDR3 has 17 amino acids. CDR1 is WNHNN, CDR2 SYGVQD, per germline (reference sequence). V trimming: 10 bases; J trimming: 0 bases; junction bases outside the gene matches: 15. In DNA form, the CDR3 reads TGCGCCACCGCACCAAGACAGGGCCCCTATAGCAATCAGCCCCAGCATTTT. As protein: CATAPRQGPYSNQPQHF.

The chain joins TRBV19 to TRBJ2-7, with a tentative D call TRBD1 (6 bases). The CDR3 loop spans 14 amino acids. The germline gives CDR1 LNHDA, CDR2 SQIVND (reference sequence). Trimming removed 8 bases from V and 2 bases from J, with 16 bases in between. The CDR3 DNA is TGTGCCAGTGGCTACGGGACACCTGCCTACGAGCAGTACTTC. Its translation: CASGYGTPAYEQYF.

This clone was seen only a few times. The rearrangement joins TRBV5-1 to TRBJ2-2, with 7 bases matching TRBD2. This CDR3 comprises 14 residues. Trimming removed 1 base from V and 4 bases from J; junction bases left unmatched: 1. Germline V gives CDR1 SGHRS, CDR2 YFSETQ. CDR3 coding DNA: TGCGCCAGCAGCTTGCGCGGGAGCACCGGGGAGCTGTTTTTT. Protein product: CASSLRGSTGELFF.